This paragraph covers one T cell receptor (beta chain) sequence. Its cognate antigen is unknown. These data originate in a study of shared clonotypes between healthy human individuals. The CDR3 sequence is 13 residues long. CDR1 and CDR2 from the germline V gene are LGHNA and YNFKEQ. Deletions cut 7 bases from V and 5 bases from J, with 14 bases between. The authors' processing: Sequence data from immunoSEQ were junction-only and lacked quality scores; consequently, filtering differed. Method: immunoSEQ multiplex PCR; TCRdb's copy keeps in-frame clones and lacks some. The V and J calls and clone size were taken over from that table, and D and trimming were inferred from the DNA. The sample includes approximately 640,000 clones, about 92% of them seen just once. Free of recent acute infections or vaccinations, the donors were healthy HIV-negative adults. CD45RO+ cells were combined with CCR7-negative CD45RA+ TemRA cells to form CD8 memory.

Overall study results and limits: Relative to clonotypes present in all four donors, those not shared had lower generation probabilities.

V usage is TRBV4-2 and J usage is TRBJ2-5; D remains unclear. The sequence was collected from a man aged 18 to 29 in good health. Some clones in this sample may be carry-over from other donors' samples. Sequenced: memory CD8+ T cells from PBMCs. Noted subset: CD45RO+ cells pooled with CCR7-negative TemRA cells. This CDR3 reads CASTPGNGETQYF. The CDR3 coding sequence is TGTGCCAGCACCCCTGGGAACGGGGAGACCCAGTACTTC.